These 3 T cell receptor beta chains were all obtained from the same sample, sequenced in a study of OX40 agonist ivuxolimab in advanced cancers. The receptor library was made with the immunoSEQ multiplex PCR assay. The table comes from immuneACCESS by way of TCRdb, which keeps in-frame sequences with V and J called. Part of the clones is missing from these tables; in studies checked, under half for an unresolved V gene and the rest for unknown reasons. For this sample there are 74,000 or so clones; 90% appear just once. The ten biggest clones cover less than 2% of the sample. The material sequenced was CD4+ or CD8+ T cells sorted from blood, taken in a trial of the OX40 agonist ivuxolimab. The receptors shown here come from an adult with an advanced solid tumor such as melanoma, head and neck, liver or kidney cancer.

The genes are TRBV29-1 and TRBJ2-5; TRBD2 matches 8 bases. Germline V CDR1 and CDR2: SQVTM, ANQGSEA. There are 13 residues in the CDR3. Unmatched junction bases numbered 4, after V lost 2 bases and J lost 5 bases. CDR3 DNA sequence: TGCAGCGTTGAAAAGCGGGAGTGGGAGACCCAGTACTTC. Residues: CSVEKREWETQYF.

J is TRBJ2-7 and V is TRBV9; a weak D match, TRBD2 (5 bases). This CDR3 is 15 amino acids long. CDR1 and CDR2 (germline): SGDLS, YYNGEE. Trimming cost V 0 bases and J 3 bases, with 13 bases left between them. The CDR3 sequence: CASSVAPGFSYEQYF. The DNA for the CDR3 is TGTGCCAGCAGCGTAGCCCCGGGGTTCAGCTACGAGCAGTACTTC.

This rearrangement joins TRBV5-1 to TRBJ2-5; TRBD2 aligns across 11 bases. Germline values: CDR1 SGHRS, CDR2 YFSETQ. CDR3 length: 14 amino acids. After removal of 6 bases from V and 4 bases from J, the junction contained 5 bases not matched to a gene. CDR3 sequence: CASTVAGGPETQYF. For the CDR3, the DNA is TGCGCCAGCACTGTAGCGGGAGGGCCAGAGACCCAGTACTTC. The full variable domain, completed using reference TRBV5-1 and TRBJ2-5, is KAGVTQTPRYLIKTRGQQVTLSCSPISGHRSVSWYQQTPGQGLQFLFEYFSETQRNKGNFPGRFSGRQFSNSRSEMNVSTLELGDSALYLCASTVAGGPETQYFGPGTRLLVL.